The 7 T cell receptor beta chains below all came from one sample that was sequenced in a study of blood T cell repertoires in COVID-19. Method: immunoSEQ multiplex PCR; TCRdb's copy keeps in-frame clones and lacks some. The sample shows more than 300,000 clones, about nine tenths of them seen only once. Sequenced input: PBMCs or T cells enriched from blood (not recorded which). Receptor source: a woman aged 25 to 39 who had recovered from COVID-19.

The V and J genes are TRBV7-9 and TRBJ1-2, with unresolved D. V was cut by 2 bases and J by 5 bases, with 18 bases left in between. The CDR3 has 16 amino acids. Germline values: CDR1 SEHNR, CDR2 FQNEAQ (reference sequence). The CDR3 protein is CASSLLGVVEGYGYTF. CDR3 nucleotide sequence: TGTGCCAGCAGCTTACTTGGAGTCGTAGAGGGTTATGGCTACACCTTC.

The CDR3 DNA is TGTGCCAGGGGGGGGCGGACGGAGACCCAGTACTTC. Protein sequence: CARGGRTETQYF. The chain couples TRBV6-4 to TRBJ2-5, with D perhaps matching TRBD2 (7 bases). Germline assignment: CDR1 MRHNA and CDR2 SNTAGT. The germline V and J ends were trimmed by 9 bases and 5 bases, with 13 bases remaining between them. CDR3 length: 12 residues.

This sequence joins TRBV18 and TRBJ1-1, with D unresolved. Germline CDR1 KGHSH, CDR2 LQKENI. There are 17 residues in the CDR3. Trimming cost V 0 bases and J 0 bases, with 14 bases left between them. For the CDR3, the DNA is TGTGCCAGCTCACCACCGCTGGTCCCAGGCATGAACACTGAAGCTTTCTTT. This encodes CASSPPLVPGMNTEAFF.

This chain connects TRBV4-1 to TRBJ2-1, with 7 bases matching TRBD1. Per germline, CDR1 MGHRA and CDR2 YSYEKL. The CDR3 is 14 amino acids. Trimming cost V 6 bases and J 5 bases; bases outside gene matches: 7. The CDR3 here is CASRSFGQDNEQFF. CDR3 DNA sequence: TGCGCCAGCAGATCATTTGGACAGGACAATGAGCAGTTCTTC.

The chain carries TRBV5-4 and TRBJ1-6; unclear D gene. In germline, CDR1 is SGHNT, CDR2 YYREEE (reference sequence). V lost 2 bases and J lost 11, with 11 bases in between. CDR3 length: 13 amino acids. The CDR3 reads CASSFEPKTPLHF. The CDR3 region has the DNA TGTGCCAGCAGCTTTGAGCCGAAAACACCCCTCCACTTT. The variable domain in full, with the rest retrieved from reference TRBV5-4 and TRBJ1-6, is ETGVTQSPTHLIKTRGQQVTLRCSSQSGHNTVSWYQQALGQGPQFIFQYYREEENGRGNFPPRFSGLQFPNYSSELNVNALELDDSALYLCASSFEPKTPLHFGNGTRLTVT.

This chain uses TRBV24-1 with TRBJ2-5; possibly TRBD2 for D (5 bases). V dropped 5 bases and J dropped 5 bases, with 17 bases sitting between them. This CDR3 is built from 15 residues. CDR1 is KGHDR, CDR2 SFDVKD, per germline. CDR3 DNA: TGTGCCACCAGTGCTTTCGGAGTTTCGGGGGAGACCCAGTACTTC. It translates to CATSAFGVSGETQYF.

CDR3 sequence reads: CASSNLAGVFYNEQFF. The CDR3 DNA sequence: TGTGCCAGTAGCAACCTAGCGGGAGTGTTCTACAATGAGCAGTTCTTC. The rearrangement uses TRBV19 and TRBJ2-1; 10 nucleotides line up with TRBD2. J gave up 3 bases and V 6 bases, and 8 bases lay outside the gene matches. The CDR3 runs 16 residues. Germline values: CDR1 LNHDA, CDR2 SQIVND (reference sequence).